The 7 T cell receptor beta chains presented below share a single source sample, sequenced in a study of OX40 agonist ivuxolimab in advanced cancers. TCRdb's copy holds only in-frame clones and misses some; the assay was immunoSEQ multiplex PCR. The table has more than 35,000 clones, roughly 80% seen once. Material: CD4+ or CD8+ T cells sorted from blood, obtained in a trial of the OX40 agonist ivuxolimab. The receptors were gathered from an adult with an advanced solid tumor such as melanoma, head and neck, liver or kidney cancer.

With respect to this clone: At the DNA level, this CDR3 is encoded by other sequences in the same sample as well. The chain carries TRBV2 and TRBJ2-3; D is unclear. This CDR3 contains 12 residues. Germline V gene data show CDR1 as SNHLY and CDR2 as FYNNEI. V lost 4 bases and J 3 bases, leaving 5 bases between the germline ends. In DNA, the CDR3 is TGTGCCAGCAGTGTGGAGACAGATACGCAGTATTTT. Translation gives CASSVETDTQYF.

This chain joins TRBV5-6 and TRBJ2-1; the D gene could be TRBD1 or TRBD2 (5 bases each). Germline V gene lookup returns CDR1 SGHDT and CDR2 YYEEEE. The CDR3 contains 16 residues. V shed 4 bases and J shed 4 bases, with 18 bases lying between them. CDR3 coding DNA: TGTGCCAGCAGCCTGCCGGGACCCGATATTTACAATGAGCAGTTCTTC. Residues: CASSLPGPDIYNEQFF.

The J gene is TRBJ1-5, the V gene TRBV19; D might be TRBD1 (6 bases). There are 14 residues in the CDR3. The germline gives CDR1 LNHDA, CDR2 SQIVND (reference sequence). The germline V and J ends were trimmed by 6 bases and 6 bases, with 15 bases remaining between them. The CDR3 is CASRGGAEGQPQHF. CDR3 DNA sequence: TGTGCCAGTAGGGGGGGGGCGGAGGGTCAGCCCCAGCATTTT. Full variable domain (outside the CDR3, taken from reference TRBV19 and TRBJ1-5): DGGITQSPKYLFRKEGQNVTLSCEQNLNHDAMYWYRQDPGQGLRLIYYSQIVNDFQKGDIAEGYSVSREKKESFPLTVTSAQKNPTAFYLCASRGGAEGQPQHFGDGTRLSIL.

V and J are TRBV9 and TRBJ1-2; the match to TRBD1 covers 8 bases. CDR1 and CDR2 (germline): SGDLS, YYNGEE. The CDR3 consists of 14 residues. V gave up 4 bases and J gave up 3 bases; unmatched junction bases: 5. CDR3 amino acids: CASSPRQGYYGYTF. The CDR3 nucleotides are TGTGCCAGCAGCCCCCGACAGGGGTACTATGGCTACACCTTC.

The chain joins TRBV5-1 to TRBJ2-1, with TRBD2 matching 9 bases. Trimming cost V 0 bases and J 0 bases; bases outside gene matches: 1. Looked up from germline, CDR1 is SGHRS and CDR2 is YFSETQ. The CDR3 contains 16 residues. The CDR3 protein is CASSLATSGSYNEQFF. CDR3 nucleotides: TGCGCCAGCAGCTTGGCGACTAGCGGCTCCTACAATGAGCAGTTCTTC.

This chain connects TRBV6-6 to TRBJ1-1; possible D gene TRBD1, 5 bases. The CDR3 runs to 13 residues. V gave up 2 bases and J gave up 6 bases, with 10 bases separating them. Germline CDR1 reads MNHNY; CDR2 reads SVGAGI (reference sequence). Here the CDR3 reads CASSYTGQSEAFF. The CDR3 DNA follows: TGTGCCAGCAGTTACACGGGGCAATCTGAAGCTTTCTTT.

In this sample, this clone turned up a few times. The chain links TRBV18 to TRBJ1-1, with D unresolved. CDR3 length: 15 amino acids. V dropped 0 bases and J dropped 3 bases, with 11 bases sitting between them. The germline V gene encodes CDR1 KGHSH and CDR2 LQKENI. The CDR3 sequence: CASSPPVGSDTEAFF. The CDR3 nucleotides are TGTGCCAGCTCACCACCGGTAGGGTCGGACACTGAAGCTTTCTTT.